Below, 26 T cell receptor beta chains from the same sample are listed, as sequenced in a study of T-cell memory formation after mild COVID-19. TCRdb analysed the 5' RACE reads with MiXCR anew, one entry per CDR3 protein. This table holds tens of thousands of distinct CDR3 sequences, 12% found once. Sequenced sample: PBMCs or a T cell subset sorted from them (not recorded which). The receptors were sampled from a man aged 18 to 29 who had mild COVID-19 (a few samples of this study predate the infection). Cell type and time point are not known.

The J gene is TRBJ2-5, the V gene TRBV7-2, with TRBD2 as a possible D gene (5 bases). Germline CDR1 SGHTA, CDR2 FQGNSA. The germline V and J ends were trimmed by 5 bases and 6 bases, with 16 bases remaining between them. The CDR3 runs to 14 residues. This CDR3 is CASSHDRSGKTQYF. The CDR3 nucleotides read TGTGCCAGCAGCCACGACCGGTCGGGAAAGACCCAGTACTTC.

This chain connects TRBV2 to TRBJ2-2, with a possible D match to TRBD1 (6 bases). Trimming took 3 bases from V and 1 from J, leaving 12 bases between them. Per germline, CDR1 SNHLY and CDR2 FYNNEI. This CDR3 comprises 16 residues. The CDR3, as DNA: TGTGCCAGCAGTGACGGGACACCGGGGAACACCGGGGAGCTGTTTTTT. It yields the protein CASSDGTPGNTGELFF. Full variable domain (outside the CDR3, taken from reference TRBV2 and TRBJ2-2): EPEVTQTPSHQVTQMGQEVILRCVPISNHLYFYWYRQILGQKVEFLVSFYNNEISEKSEIFDDQFSVERPDGSNFTLKIRSTKLEDSAMYFCASSDGTPGNTGELFFGEGSRLTVL.

V gene TRBV18 combines with J gene TRBJ1-5, with 8 bases identical to TRBD1. CDR3 length: 15 amino acids. CDR1 is KGHSH and CDR2 is LQKENI in the germline V gene. V lost 2 bases and J lost 1; bases outside the gene matches: 1. In nucleotides, the CDR3 is TGTGCCAGCTCACCAACAGGGGGGAGCAATCAGCCCCAGCATTTT. Protein: CASSPTGGSNQPQHF.

The chain has TRBV11-2 and TRBJ1-6, with D perhaps matching TRBD1 (6 bases). In germline, CDR1 is SGHAT, CDR2 FQNNGV. The CDR3 runs to 13 residues. Trimming removed 1 base from V and 9 bases from J, with 7 bases in between. The CDR3: CASSLGQASPLHF. The CDR3, as DNA: TGTGCCAGCAGCTTAGGACAGGCTTCACCCCTCCACTTT.

V usage is TRBV9 and J usage is TRBJ1-2; D is unclear. The V end lost 5 bases, the J end lost 0 bases, and 11 bases lay between the germline ends. CDR1 and CDR2 (germline): SGDLS, YYNGEE. This CDR3 comprises 14 residues. This CDR3 is CASRRTSANYGYTF. The CDR3 coding sequence is TGTGCCAGCAGAAGGACGTCGGCTAACTATGGCTACACCTTC.

The V gene is TRBV10-2, the J gene TRBJ1-2; D possibly corresponds to TRBD1 (6 bases). Germline CDR1 is WSHSY and CDR2 is SAAADI. Trimming pared 6 bases from V and 4 bases from J, leaving 12 bases between. This CDR3 has 13 amino acids. The chain's CDR3 is CASRQGISYGYTF. CDR3 DNA: TGCGCCAGCAGACAGGGTATTAGCTATGGCTACACCTTC.

This clonotype was picked up a small number of times. The chain recombines TRBV5-1 with TRBJ1-1; D is unresolved. The CDR3 sequence is 13 residues long. V shed 6 bases and J shed 1 base, with 10 bases lying between them. Per the germline V gene, CDR1 is SGHRS and CDR2 is YFSETQ. DNA of the CDR3: TGCGCCAGCACCCTTCGGGAGAACACTGAAGCTTTCTTT. Translated, it gives CASTLRENTEAFF.

The chain employs TRBV29-1 and TRBJ2-7, with 9 bases matching TRBD1. V lost 7 bases to trimming and J lost 11 bases; unmatched junction nucleotides: 9. Looked up from germline, CDR1 is SQVTM and CDR2 is ANQGSEA. The CDR3 spans 11 residues. CDR3 amino acids: CSAGGQGREYF. CDR3 sequence (DNA): TGCAGCGCCGGTGGACAGGGGAGGGAGTACTTC.

This clonotype has ten or more counts. The CDR3 region has the DNA TGCAGCGGAGGGGGAACAGGTCAGACCCAGTACTTC. Its protein product is CSGGGTGQTQYF. V is TRBV29-1 and J is TRBJ2-5; D perhaps matches TRBD1 (6 bases). The V gene's germline CDR1 is SQVTM and CDR2 ANQGSEA. The CDR3 covers 12 residues. V shed 7 bases and J shed 6 bases, with 15 bases lying between them.

The sample holds a few counts of this clonotype. The chain employs TRBV29-1 and TRBJ2-2; 7 bases agree with TRBD1. V trimming: 7 bases; J trimming: 8 bases; junction bases outside the gene matches: 19. The CDR3 is 16 residues long. Germline V lookup: CDR1 SQVTM, CDR2 ANQGSEA. The CDR3 nucleotides are TGCAGCGCCCTTCTACCGGGACAGTCAGACGAGGGGGAGCTGTTTTTT. Translated: CSALLPGQSDEGELFF.

This clonotype was counted many times. V and J are TRBV11-2 and TRBJ2-4, with unresolved D. Trimming pared 3 bases from V and 1 base from J, leaving 7 bases between. Germline CDR1 reads SGHAT; CDR2 reads FQNNGV. This CDR3 is 14 amino acids long. Here the CDR3 DNA reads TGTGCCAGCAGCTTGGGGATGGCCAAAAACATTCAGTACTTC. This encodes CASSLGMAKNIQYF.

In its sample, this clonotype was seen many times. The CDR3 nucleotides read TGCAGTGCTAGAGTAGGCCAGGCGTACACCGGGGAGCTGTTTTTT. Translated: CSARVGQAYTGELFF. V gene TRBV20-1 combines with J gene TRBJ2-2, with no clear D. Trimming pared 1 base from V and 3 bases from J, leaving 12 bases between. This CDR3 comprises 15 residues. Looked up from germline, CDR1 is DFQATT and CDR2 is SNEGSKA (reference sequence).

This chain uses TRBV11-2 with TRBJ1-1; D not resolved. V dropped 1 base and J dropped 3 bases, with 6 bases sitting between them. Germline V gene data show CDR1 as SGHAT and CDR2 as FQNNGV. This CDR3 has 13 residues. This chain's CDR3 is CASSLVQDTEAFF. The CDR3 DNA reads TGTGCCAGCAGCTTAGTACAAGACACTGAAGCTTTCTTT.

There are a few counts of this clonotype. The chain is built from TRBV6-5 and TRBJ2-4, with 8 bases aligning to TRBD1. CDR1 is MNHEY and CDR2 is SVGAGI in the germline V gene. The CDR3 length is 16 residues. Unmatched junction bases numbered 5, after V lost 4 bases and J lost 0 bases. The CDR3: CASSFGQGLAKNIQYF. CDR3 sequence (DNA): TGTGCCAGCAGTTTCGGACAGGGCTTAGCCAAAAACATTCAGTACTTC.

This clonotype has more than one count but fewer than ten. This chain connects TRBV9 to TRBJ2-7; no clear D. CDR1 SGDLS and CDR2 YYNGEE come from the germline V gene. CDR3 length: 12 amino acids. V lost 0 bases and J 6 bases, leaving 7 bases between the germline ends. CDR3: CASSVALGEQYF. In DNA, the CDR3 is TGTGCCAGCAGCGTAGCTTTGGGCGAGCAGTACTTC. Combining the CDR3 with reference TRBV9 and TRBJ2-7 gives the whole variable domain DSGVTQTPKHLITATGQRVTLRCSPRSGDLSVYWYQQSLDQGLQFLIQYYNGEERAKGNILERFSAQQFPDLHSELNLSSLELGDSALYFCASSVALGEQYFGPGTRLTVT.

The chain links TRBV12-5 to TRBJ1-5; D perhaps matches TRBD1 (5 bases). Deletions cut 7 bases from V and 4 bases from J, with 14 bases between. CDR1 is LGHNT and CDR2 is FRNRAP in the germline V gene. This CDR3 is 14 amino acids long. CDR3 sequence reads: CASARNRLNQPQHF. For the CDR3, the DNA is TGTGCTAGTGCCAGAAACAGGTTGAATCAGCCCCAGCATTTT. Combining the CDR3 with reference TRBV12-5 and TRBJ1-5 gives the whole variable domain DARVTQTPRHKVTEMGQEVTMRCQPILGHNTVFWYRQTMMQGLELLAYFRNRAPLDDSGMPKDRFSAEMPDATLATLKIQPSEPRDSAVYFCASARNRLNQPQHFGDGTRLSIL.

In this sample, this clonotype turned up many times. The chain is built from TRBV5-6 and TRBJ1-2; D is unresolved. Looked up from germline, CDR1 is SGHDT and CDR2 is YYEEEE. The V and J ends lost 3 bases and 3 bases respectively, with 6 bases between them. This CDR3 region has 12 residues. CDR3 in DNA: TGTGCCAGCAGCTCAGGAGACTATGGCTACACCTTC. Encoded protein: CASSSGDYGYTF.

This clonotype was observed a few times. The chain recombines TRBV7-6 with TRBJ2-5; D possibly matches TRBD1 or TRBD2 (5 bases each). The V gene's germline CDR1 is SGHVS and CDR2 FNYEAQ. This CDR3 is 14 amino acids long. Trimming stripped 1 base from V and 5 bases from J, with 11 bases between. The CDR3: CASSLGGDGETQYF. For the CDR3, the DNA is TGTGCCAGCAGCTTAGGAGGGGATGGGGAGACCCAGTACTTC.

This clonotype was seen repeatedly, ten times or more. The chain has TRBV5-1 and TRBJ2-1; 11 bases are shared with TRBD2. Germline V gene lookup returns CDR1 SGHRS and CDR2 YFSETQ. CDR3 length: 15 amino acids. V trimming: 5 bases; J trimming: 3 bases; junction bases outside the gene matches: 4. The chain's CDR3 is CASRHSGGDYNEQFF. CDR3 bases: TGCGCCAGCAGGCATAGCGGGGGGGACTACAATGAGCAGTTCTTC.

This clonotype showed up many times. This chain joins TRBV20-1 and TRBJ2-5; TRBD1 might be the D (6 bases). CDR1 DFQATT and CDR2 SNEGSKA come from the germline V gene (reference sequence). Trimming shortened V by 5 bases and J by 0 bases, and 13 bases separated the two germline ends. The CDR3 is 14 amino acids. The CDR3 protein is CSAGQPPHQETQYF. The DNA for the CDR3 is TGCAGTGCTGGACAGCCTCCCCACCAAGAGACCCAGTACTTC.

Many counts were recorded for this clonotype. This rearrangement joins TRBV5-1 to TRBJ2-3; 10 bases line up with TRBD1. The germline gives CDR1 SGHRS, CDR2 YFSETQ. Unmatched junction bases numbered 7, after V lost 1 base and J lost 2 bases. The CDR3 is 17 amino acids. CDR3 residues: CASSLLRGQGTTDTQYF. Here the CDR3 DNA reads TGCGCCAGCAGCTTGTTACGGGGACAGGGGACCACAGATACGCAGTATTTT.

This chain uses TRBV28 with TRBJ1-1; the match to TRBD1 covers 8 bases. Germline-derived CDR1 and CDR2 are MDHEN and SYDVKM. This CDR3 contains 15 residues. The junction had 7 bases not matched to a gene; V was cut back by 5 bases and J by 2 bases. CDR3 in DNA: TGTGCCAGCAGTCCGGCGGACAGGGTAAACACTGAAGCTTTCTTT. It codes for CASSPADRVNTEAFF.

This clonotype was counted many times. The V gene is TRBV2, the J gene TRBJ2-7; no firm D call. Germline loops: CDR1 SNHLY, CDR2 FYNNEI. V dropped 7 bases and J dropped 4 bases, with 11 bases sitting between them. CDR3 size: 12 residues. CDR3 sequence reads: CASTWARYEQYF. In DNA form, the CDR3 reads TGTGCCAGCACCTGGGCCCGATACGAGCAGTACTTC.

This clonotype was recorded a few times. The V call is TRBV6-2 or TRBV6-3, the J call TRBJ2-7; D remains unclear. The CDR3 is 14 amino acids. V gave up 6 bases and J gave up 3 bases, with 15 bases separating them. CDR1 is MNHEY, CDR2 SVGEGT, per germline. CDR3 sequence: CASSEPQNHYEQYV. CDR3 in DNA: TGTGCCAGCAGCGAACCGCAAAACCACTACGAGCAGTACGTC.

This clonotype has ten or more counts. The chain joins TRBV5-1 to TRBJ2-3; 11 bases line up with TRBD1. Germline V CDR1 and CDR2: SGHRS, YFSETQ. With 0 bases clipped from V and 4 bases from J, the junction kept 7 bases outside the gene matches. CDR3 length equals 17 residues. CDR3 coding DNA: TGCGCCAGCAGCTTGGCAGCCGGACAGGGGGCCGCAGATACGCAGTATTTT. This gives the protein CASSLAAGQGAADTQYF.

In this sample, this clonotype turned up a few times. The genes are TRBV10-3 and TRBJ2-3; no clear D gene. From germline, CDR1 is ENHRY and CDR2 SYGVKD. The CDR3 is 13 residues long. Trimming pared 7 bases from V and 0 bases from J, leaving 8 bases between. As DNA, the CDR3 is TGTGCCATCACCGAGCCTAGCACAGATACGCAGTATTTT. Its translation is CAITEPSTDTQYF.